This TCR beta chain was obtained from a study of blood T cell repertoires in COVID-19. Whole-study context: T cells, B-cell-depleted T cells, or PBMCs supplied cDNA or gDNA.

This clone came up a few times. The junction had 17 bases not matched to a gene; V was cut back by 7 bases and J by 9 bases. CDR1 SEHNR and CDR2 FQNEAQ come from the germline V gene (reference sequence). CDR3 length: 16 residues. Clinical history reported by participants formed the basis on which cohorts were assigned. The assay was immunoSEQ multiplex PCR, and TCRdb's table has in-frame clones only and misses some. The sample yields approximately 230,000 clones, 70% to 85% seen once. The genes are TRBV7-9 and TRBJ2-1; 8 nucleotides match TRBD2. The origin of this receptor is a man in his forties or fifties who had recovered from COVID-19. Sequenced: PBMCs or T cells enriched from blood (not recorded which). The CDR3 DNA sequence: TGTGCCAGCACCTCCGGGGGGGGCAGGGCAGGAGGTGAGCAGTTCTTC. It codes for CASTSGGGRAGGEQFF.